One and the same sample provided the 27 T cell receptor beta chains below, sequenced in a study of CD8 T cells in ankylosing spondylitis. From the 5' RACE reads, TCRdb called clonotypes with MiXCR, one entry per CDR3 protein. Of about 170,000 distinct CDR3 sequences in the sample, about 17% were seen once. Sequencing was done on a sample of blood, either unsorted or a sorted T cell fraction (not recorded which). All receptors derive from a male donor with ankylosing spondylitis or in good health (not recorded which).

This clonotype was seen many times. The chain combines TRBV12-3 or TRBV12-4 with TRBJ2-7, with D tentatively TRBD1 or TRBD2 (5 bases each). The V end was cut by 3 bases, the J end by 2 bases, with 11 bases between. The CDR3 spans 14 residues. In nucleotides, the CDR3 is TGTGCCAGCAGTTTGAGAGGGGTCGCCTACGAGCAGTACTTC. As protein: CASSLRGVAYEQYF.

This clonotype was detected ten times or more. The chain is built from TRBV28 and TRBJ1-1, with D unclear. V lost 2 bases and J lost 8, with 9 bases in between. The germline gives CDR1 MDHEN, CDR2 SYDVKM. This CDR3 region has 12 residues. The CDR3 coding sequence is TGTGCCAGCAGTTTAGCGCAAGCGGAAGCTTTCTTT. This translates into CASSLAQAEAFF.

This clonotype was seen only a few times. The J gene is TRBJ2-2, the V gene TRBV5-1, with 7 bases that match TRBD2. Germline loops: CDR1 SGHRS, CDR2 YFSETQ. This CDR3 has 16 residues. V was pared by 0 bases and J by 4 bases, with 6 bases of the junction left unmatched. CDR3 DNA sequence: TGCGCCAGCAGCTTGGTGGGCGGGAGTGCCACCGGGGAGCTGTTTTTT. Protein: CASSLVGGSATGELFF.

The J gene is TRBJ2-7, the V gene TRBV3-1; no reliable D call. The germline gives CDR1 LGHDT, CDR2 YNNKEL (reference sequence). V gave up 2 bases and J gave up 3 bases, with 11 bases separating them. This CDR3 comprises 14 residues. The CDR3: CASSQQNTGYEQYF. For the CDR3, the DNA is TGTGCCAGCAGCCAACAGAACACCGGCTACGAGCAGTACTTC.

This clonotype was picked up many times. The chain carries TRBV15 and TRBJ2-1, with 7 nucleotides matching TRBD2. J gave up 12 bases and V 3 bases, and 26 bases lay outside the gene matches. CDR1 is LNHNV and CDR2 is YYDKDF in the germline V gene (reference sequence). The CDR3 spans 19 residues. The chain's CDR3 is CATSRMEGSGMLTVWGQFF. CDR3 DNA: TGTGCCACCAGCAGGATGGAAGGAAGCGGGATGCTAACGGTTTGGGGGCAGTTCTTC.

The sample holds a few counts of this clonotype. CDR3 coding DNA: TGTGCCAGCAGTTTTAGGGGGAACTATGGCTACACCTTC. It translates to CASSFRGNYGYTF. V and J are TRBV12-3 or TRBV12-4 and TRBJ1-2, with a weak D call TRBD1 (6 bases). This CDR3 region has 13 residues. V lost 3 bases to trimming and J lost 2 bases, with 7 bases between them.

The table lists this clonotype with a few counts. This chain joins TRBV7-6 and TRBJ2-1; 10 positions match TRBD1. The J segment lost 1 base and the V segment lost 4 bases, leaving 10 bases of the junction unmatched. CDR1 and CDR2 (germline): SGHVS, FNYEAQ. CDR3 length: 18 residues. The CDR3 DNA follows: TGTGCCAGCAGCTCCGTAGGGGGGGGACAGGGGTCCTACAATGAGCAGTTCTTC. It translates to CASSSVGGGQGSYNEQFF.

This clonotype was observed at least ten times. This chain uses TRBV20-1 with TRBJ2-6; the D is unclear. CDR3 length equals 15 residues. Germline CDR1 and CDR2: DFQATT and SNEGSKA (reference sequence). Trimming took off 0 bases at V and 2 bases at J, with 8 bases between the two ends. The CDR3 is CSARDRGPGANVLTF. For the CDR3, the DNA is TGCAGTGCTAGAGATCGAGGACCTGGGGCCAACGTCCTGACTTTC.

Written as DNA, the CDR3 is TGTGCCAGCAGGAGGACGACAGGGGCCTTCAATCAGCCCCAGCATTTT. This sequence encodes CASRRTTGAFNQPQHF. The J gene is TRBJ1-5, the V gene TRBV27; 8 nucleotides align to TRBD1. Germline-derived CDR1 and CDR2 are MNHEY and SMNVEV (reference sequence). V gave up 6 bases and J gave up 3 bases; unmatched junction bases: 10. The CDR3 loop spans 16 amino acids.

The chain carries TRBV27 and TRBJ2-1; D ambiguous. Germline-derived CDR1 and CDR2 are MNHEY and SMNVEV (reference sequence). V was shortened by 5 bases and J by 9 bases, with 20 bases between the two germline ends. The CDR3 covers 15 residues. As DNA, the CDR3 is TGTGCCAGCAGTCCCCTTAGTCCTCCTGTAGGTGAGCAGTTCTTC. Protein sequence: CASSPLSPPVGEQFF.

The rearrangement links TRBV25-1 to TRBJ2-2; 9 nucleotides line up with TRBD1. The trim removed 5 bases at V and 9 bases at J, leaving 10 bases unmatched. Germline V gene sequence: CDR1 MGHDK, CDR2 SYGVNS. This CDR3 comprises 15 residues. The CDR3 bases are TGTGCCAGCAGTCGGGCCGGGACAGGGACTTGGGAGCTGTTTTTT. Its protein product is CASSRAGTGTWELFF.

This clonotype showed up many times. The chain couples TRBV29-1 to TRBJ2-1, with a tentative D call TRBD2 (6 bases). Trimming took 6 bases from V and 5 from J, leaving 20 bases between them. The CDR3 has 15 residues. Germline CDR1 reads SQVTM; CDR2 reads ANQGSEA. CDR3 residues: CSVKEGAGWNNEQFF. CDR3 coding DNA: TGCAGCGTAAAGGAAGGGGCGGGGTGGAACAATGAGCAGTTCTTC.

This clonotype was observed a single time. The CDR3 spells CASSSWTGGAHRQPQHF. As DNA, the CDR3 is TGTGCCAGCAGTTCATGGACAGGGGGCGCCCACCGTCAGCCCCAGCATTTT. The chain recombines TRBV28 with TRBJ1-5, with TRBD1 matching over 11 bases. This CDR3 has 17 amino acids. Germline lookup yields CDR1 MDHEN and CDR2 SYDVKM. With 4 bases clipped from V and 6 bases from J, the junction kept 11 bases outside the gene matches.

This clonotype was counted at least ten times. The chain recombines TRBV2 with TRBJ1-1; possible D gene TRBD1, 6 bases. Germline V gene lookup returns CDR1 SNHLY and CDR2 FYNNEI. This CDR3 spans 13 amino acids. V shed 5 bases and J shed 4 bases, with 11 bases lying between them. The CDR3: CASSQGLGTEAFF. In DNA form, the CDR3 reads TGTGCCAGCAGTCAGGGGTTGGGCACTGAAGCTTTCTTT.

The chain's CDR3 is CASSLDRALSYEQYF. The CDR3 bases are TGCGCCAGCAGCTTGGACAGGGCGCTCTCCTACGAGCAGTACTTC. This sequence joins TRBV5-1 and TRBJ2-7, with TRBD1 as a possible D gene (6 bases). Trimming shortened V by 0 bases and J by 0 bases, and 10 bases separated the two germline ends. CDR1 is SGHRS, CDR2 YFSETQ, per germline. CDR3 length: 15 residues.

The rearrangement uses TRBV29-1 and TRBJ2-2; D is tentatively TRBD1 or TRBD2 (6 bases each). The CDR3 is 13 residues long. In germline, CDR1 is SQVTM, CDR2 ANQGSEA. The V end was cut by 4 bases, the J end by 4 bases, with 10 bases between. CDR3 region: CSVARGGTGELFF. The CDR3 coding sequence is TGCAGCGTTGCCAGGGGAGGCACCGGGGAGCTGTTTTTT.

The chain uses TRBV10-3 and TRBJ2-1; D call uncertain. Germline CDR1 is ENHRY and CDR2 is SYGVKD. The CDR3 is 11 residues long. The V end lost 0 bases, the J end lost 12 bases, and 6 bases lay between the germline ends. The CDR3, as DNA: TGTGCCATCAGTGAGTCTAGTGGGCAGTTCTTC. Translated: CAISESSGQFF.

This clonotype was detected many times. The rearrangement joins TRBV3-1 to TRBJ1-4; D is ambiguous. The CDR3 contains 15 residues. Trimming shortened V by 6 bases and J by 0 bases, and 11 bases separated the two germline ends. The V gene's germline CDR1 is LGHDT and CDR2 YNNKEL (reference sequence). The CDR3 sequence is CASRSGRATNEKLFF. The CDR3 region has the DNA TGTGCCAGCAGATCCGGACGGGCAACTAATGAAAAACTGTTTTTT.

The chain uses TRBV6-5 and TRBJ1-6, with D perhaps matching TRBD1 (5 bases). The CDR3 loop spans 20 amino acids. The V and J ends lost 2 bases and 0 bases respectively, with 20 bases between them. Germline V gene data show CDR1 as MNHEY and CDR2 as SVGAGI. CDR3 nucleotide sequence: TGTGCCAGCAGTTACGAGGGGACCACCTACTCCTTCTCCTATAATTCACCCCTCCACTTT. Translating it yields CASSYEGTTYSFSYNSPLHF.

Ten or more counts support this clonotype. Here the CDR3 DNA reads TGTGCCAGCCTGGGGGGGGCGGGTTACAATGAGCAGTTCTTC. Residues: CASLGGAGYNEQFF. This chain connects TRBV7-2 to TRBJ2-1, with TRBD2 as a possible D gene (7 bases). The germline V and J ends were trimmed by 8 bases and 4 bases, with 15 bases remaining between them. The CDR3 spans 14 residues. Germline V gives CDR1 SGHTA, CDR2 FQGNSA.

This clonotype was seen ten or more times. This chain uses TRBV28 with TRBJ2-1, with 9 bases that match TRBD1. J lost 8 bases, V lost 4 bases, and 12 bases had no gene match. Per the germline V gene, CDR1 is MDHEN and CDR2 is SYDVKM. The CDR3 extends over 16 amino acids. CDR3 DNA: TGTGCCAGCAGTTCGGCCGGACAGGGGATGTACGATGAGCAGTTCTTC. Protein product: CASSSAGQGMYDEQFF. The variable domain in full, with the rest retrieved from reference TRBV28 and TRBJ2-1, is DVKVTQSSRYLVKRTGEKVFLECVQDMDHENMFWYRQDPGLGLRLIYFSYDVKMKEKGDIPEGYSVSREKKERFSLILESASTNQTSMYLCASSSAGQGMYDEQFFGPGTRLTVL.

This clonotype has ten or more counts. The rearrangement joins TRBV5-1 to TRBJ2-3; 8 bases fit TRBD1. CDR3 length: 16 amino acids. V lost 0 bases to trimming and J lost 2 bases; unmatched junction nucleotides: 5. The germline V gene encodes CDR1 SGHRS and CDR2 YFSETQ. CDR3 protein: CASSLGGTGPTDTQYF. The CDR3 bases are TGCGCCAGCAGCTTGGGGGGGACAGGCCCCACAGATACGCAGTATTTT.

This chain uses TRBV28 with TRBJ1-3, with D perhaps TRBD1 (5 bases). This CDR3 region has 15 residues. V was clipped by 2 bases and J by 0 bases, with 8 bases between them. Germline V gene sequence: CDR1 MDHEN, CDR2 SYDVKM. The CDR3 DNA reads TGTGCCAGCAGTTTAGGGGGGGACTCTGGAAACACCATATATTTT. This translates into CASSLGGDSGNTIYF.

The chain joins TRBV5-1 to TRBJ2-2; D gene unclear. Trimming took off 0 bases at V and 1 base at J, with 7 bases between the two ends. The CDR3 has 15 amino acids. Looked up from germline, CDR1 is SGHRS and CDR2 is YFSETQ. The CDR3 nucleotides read TGCGCCAGCAGCTTGGGACACGTGAACACCGGGGAGCTGTTTTTT. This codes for CASSLGHVNTGELFF.

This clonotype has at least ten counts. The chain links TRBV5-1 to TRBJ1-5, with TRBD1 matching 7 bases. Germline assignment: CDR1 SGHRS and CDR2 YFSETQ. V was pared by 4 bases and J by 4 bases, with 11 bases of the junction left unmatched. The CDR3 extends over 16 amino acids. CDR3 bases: TGCGCCAGCAGCCCCTCGGGGGGGACAGCAAATCAGCCCCAGCATTTT. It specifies CASSPSGGTANQPQHF. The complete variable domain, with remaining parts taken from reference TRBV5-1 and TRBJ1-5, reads KAGVTQTPRYLIKTRGQQVTLSCSPISGHRSVSWYQQTPGQGLQFLFEYFSETQRNKGNFPGRFSGRQFSNSRSEMNVSTLELGDSALYLCASSPSGGTANQPQHFGDGTRLSIL.

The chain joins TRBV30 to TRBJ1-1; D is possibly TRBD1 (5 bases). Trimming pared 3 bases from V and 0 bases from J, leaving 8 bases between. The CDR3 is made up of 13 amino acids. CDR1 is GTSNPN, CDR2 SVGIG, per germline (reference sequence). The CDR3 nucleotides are TGTGCCTGGAGCCGACAGTTGAACACTGAAGCTTTCTTT. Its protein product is CAWSRQLNTEAFF.

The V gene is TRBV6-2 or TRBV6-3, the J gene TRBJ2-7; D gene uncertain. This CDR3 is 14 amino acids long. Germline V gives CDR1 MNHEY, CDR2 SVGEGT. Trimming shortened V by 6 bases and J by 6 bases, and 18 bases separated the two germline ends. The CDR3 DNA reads TGTGCCAGCAGCGGACGGCAGGAGATAATCGAGCAGTACTTC. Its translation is CASSGRQEIIEQYF.